This TCR beta chain is drawn from a study of cytomegalovirus exposure and HLA in healthy donors. This clone came up once. CDR3 length equals 14 residues. V lost 0 bases and J 7 bases, leaving 10 bases between the germline ends. The germline V gene has CDR1 SEHNR and CDR2 FQNEAQ (reference sequence). Vbeta (60) and Jbeta (13) primers were used in the PCR. The protocol was immunoSEQ multiplex PCR, while the TCRdb copy is restricted to in-frame clones and leaves out a portion. The table lists under 200,000 clones, 60% to 80% of them singletons. The sequenced sample consisted of PBMCs. The origin of this receptor is a man in his sixties in good health and CMV-seronegative. The chain couples TRBV7-9 to TRBJ2-4, with a tentative D call TRBD2 (6 bases). The CDR3 spells CASSLAGTGNIQYF. The CDR3 region has the DNA TGTGCCAGCAGCTTAGCAGGGACTGGGAACATTCAGTACTTC.